Listed here is a single TCR beta chain. Its antigen is currently unknown. The entry originates in a study of blood T cells in healthy people across ages. General study points: The study found TCR beta diversity correlated strongly with naive T cell percentage. For the donors, CMV status was unknown and possibly confounded expanded clonotype changes.

The donors, all healthy, were Caucasians living in Russia, aged about 6 to 90. It was with a sample-barcoded 5' primer and a J-beta primer mix that a second PCR of about 7 to 12 cycles was run. Template switching added a 12-random-nucleotide identifier to every cDNA molecule. From the 5' RACE reads, TCRdb called clonotypes with MiXCR, one entry per CDR3 protein. Among over a million distinct CDR3 sequences listed, approximately 38% were seen once. V was pared by 8 bases and J by 0 bases, with 8 bases between. Germline CDR1 reads SQVTM; CDR2 reads ANQGSEA. The CDR3 has 12 residues. The material sequenced was blood. The rearrangement joins TRBV29-1 to TRBJ2-1, with D tentatively TRBD2 (6 bases). This sequence originates from a woman between 18 and 29 years old in good health. This CDR3 reads CSSGGSYNEQFF. The DNA for the CDR3 is TGCAGCTCCGGGGGCTCCTACAATGAGCAGTTCTTC.